The 4 T cell receptor beta chains presented below share a single source sample, sequenced in a study of blood T cell repertoires in COVID-19. The protocol was immunoSEQ multiplex PCR, while the TCRdb copy is restricted to in-frame clones and leaves out a portion. The sample yields roughly 300,000 clones, roughly 88% seen once. Source material: peripheral blood. All receptors derive from a woman aged 50 to 65 with acute or convalescent COVID-19.

This clone was seen only a few times. The chain employs TRBV7-3 and TRBJ2-1; unclear D gene. The CDR3 has 13 amino acids. Germline loops: CDR1 SGHTA, CDR2 FQGTGA. V lost 5 bases and J lost 5, with 10 bases in between. The CDR3 sequence: CASSTGSDNEQFF. Written as DNA, the CDR3 is TGTGCCAGCAGCACCGGGTCAGACAATGAGCAGTTCTTC.

This clone has just a few counts. This sequence joins TRBV9 and TRBJ2-2; 7 positions agree with TRBD2. The germline V gene encodes CDR1 SGDLS and CDR2 YYNGEE. This CDR3 is built from 15 residues. With V trimmed by 1 base and J by 7 bases, 7 bases remained unmatched. The chain's CDR3 is CASSVRGSNGGELFF. As DNA, the CDR3 is TGTGCCAGCAGCGTACGCGGGAGTAATGGCGGGGAGCTGTTTTTT.

Concerning this clone: Other DNA sequences in this specimen translate into the identical CDR3. CDR3 sequence reads: CASSWTGPYEQYF. In nucleotides, the CDR3 is TGTGCCAGCAGTTGGACAGGCCCCTACGAGCAGTACTTC. V gene TRBV28 combines with J gene TRBJ2-7; 7 nucleotides line up with TRBD1. Germline V CDR1 and CDR2: MDHEN, SYDVKM. The junction had 2 bases not matched to a gene; V was cut back by 4 bases and J by 2 bases. The CDR3 is 13 amino acids.

The chain is built from TRBV5-1 and TRBJ1-1; 9 bases fit TRBD1. This CDR3 region has 16 residues. In germline, CDR1 is SGHRS, CDR2 YFSETQ. The trim removed 3 bases at V and 3 bases at J, leaving 9 bases unmatched. The CDR3: CASSSGGTGTDTEAFF. The CDR3 coding sequence is TGCGCCAGCAGCTCGGGAGGGACAGGGACCGACACTGAAGCTTTCTTT.